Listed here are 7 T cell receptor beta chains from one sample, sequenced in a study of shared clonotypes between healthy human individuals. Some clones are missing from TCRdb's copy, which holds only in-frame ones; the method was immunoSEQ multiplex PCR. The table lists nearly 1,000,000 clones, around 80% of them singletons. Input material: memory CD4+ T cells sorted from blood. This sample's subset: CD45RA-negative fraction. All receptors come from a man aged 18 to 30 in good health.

The CDR3 DNA follows: TGTGCCAGCAGCACGACAGGGGTGGGTGAAGCTTTCTTT. Protein sequence: CASSTTGVGEAFF. The chain recombines TRBV11-2 with TRBJ1-1, with 8 bases aligning to TRBD1. The length of the CDR3 is 13 residues. Germline trimming cut 5 bases from V and 7 bases from J; bases unmatched to any gene: 6. Germline values: CDR1 SGHAT, CDR2 FQNNGV.

The chain's CDR3 is CASSKLLTVEREKGWYEQYF. The DNA of the CDR3 is TGTGCCAGCAGCAAGCTATTAACAGTAGAGCGGGAGAAGGGGTGGTACGAGCAGTACTTC. This chain connects TRBV21-1 to TRBJ2-7; TRBD2 was called by the table and not checked on the DNA. TRBV21-1 counts as a pseudogene. The CDR3 contains 20 residues.

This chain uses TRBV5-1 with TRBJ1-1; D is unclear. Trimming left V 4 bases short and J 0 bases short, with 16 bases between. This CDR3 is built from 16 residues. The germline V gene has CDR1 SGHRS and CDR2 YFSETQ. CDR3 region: CASSLGLPTLNTEAFF. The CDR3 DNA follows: TGCGCCAGCAGCCTCGGACTGCCCACTTTGAACACTGAAGCTTTCTTT.

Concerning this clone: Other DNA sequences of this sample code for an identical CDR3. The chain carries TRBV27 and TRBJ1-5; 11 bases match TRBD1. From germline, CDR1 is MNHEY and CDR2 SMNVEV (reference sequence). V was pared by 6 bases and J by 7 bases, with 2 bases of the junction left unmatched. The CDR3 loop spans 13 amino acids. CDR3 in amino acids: CASRGTGGQPQHF. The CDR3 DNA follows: TGTGCCAGCAGGGGGACAGGGGGACAGCCCCAGCATTTT.

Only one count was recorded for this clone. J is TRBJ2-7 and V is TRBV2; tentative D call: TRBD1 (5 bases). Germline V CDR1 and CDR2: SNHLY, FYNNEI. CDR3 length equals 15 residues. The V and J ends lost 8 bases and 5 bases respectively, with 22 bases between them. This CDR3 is CASGSGPGFTHEQYF. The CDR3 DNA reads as TGTGCCAGCGGCTCCGGGCCAGGGTTCACCCACGAGCAGTACTTC.

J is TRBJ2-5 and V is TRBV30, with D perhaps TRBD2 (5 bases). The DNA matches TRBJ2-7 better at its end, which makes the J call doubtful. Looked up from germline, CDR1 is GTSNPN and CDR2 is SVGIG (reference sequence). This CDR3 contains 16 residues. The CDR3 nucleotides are TGTGCCTGGAGGTCTACAGACTACCCCGCGAGAGACGAGCAGTACTTC. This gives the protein CAWRSTDYPARDEQYF.

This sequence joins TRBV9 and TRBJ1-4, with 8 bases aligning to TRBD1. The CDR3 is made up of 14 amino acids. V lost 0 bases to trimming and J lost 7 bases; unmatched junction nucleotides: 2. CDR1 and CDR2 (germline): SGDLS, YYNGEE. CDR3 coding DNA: TGTGCCAGCAGCGTAGAAGACAGGGGTGAAAAACTGTTTTTT. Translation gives CASSVEDRGEKLFF.